The 21 T cell receptor beta chains below all came from one sample that was sequenced in a study of T cells in Graves' hyperthyroidism and ophthalmopathy. Amplified regions were TCR beta CDR3 sequences from RNA transcripts. Primed by the HTBI set, a first-round RT-PCR was run on the TCR CDR3. MiXCR was run by TCRdb on the multiplex PCR reads, yielding one entry per CDR3 protein. This sample yields hundreds of thousands of distinct CDR3 sequences, of which 20% to 25% are seen a single time; about 53% belongs to the top ten. Sequenced sample: blood. The receptor source for this set is a woman between 65 and 79 years old with Graves' ophthalmopathy.

Written as DNA, the CDR3 is TGTGCCAGCAGGGTAGCGGTACGGGGCGGGGAGCTGTTTTTT. Its translation: CASRVAVRGGELFF. The V gene is TRBV28, the J gene TRBJ2-2; the D gene is possibly TRBD2 (6 bases). Germline V lookup: CDR1 MDHEN, CDR2 SYDVKM. CDR3 length: 14 residues. V was trimmed by 6 bases and J by 7 bases, leaving 15 bases between them. The full variable domain, with the rest looked up from reference TRBV28 and TRBJ2-2, is DVKVTQSSRYLVKRTGEKVFLECVQDMDHENMFWYRQDPGLGLRLIYFSYDVKMKEKGDIPEGYSVSREKKERFSLILESASTNQTSMYLCASRVAVRGGELFFGEGSRLTVL.

There are a few counts of this clonotype. This chain joins TRBV28 and TRBJ1-2; 7 bases map to TRBD1. V lost 7 bases and J lost 6; bases outside the gene matches: 5. This CDR3 has 12 residues. Looked up from germline, CDR1 is MDHEN and CDR2 is SYDVKM. The CDR3 DNA reads as TGTGCCAGCACCACTCAGGGGGATGGCTACACCTTC. It encodes CASTTQGDGYTF.

This sequence joins TRBV20-1 and TRBJ2-7, with D perhaps TRBD1 (5 bases). Germline CDR1 is DFQATT and CDR2 is SNEGSKA (reference sequence). Trimming pared 3 bases from V and 2 bases from J, leaving 8 bases between. The length of the CDR3 is 12 residues. In DNA form, the CDR3 reads TGCAGTGCTAGGGCAGGGACCTACGAGCAGTACTTC. Its protein is CSARAGTYEQYF.

This clonotype was counted only a few times. The V call is TRBV6-1, the J call TRBJ2-3; a possible D gene is TRBD2 (6 bases). CDR1 is MNHNS and CDR2 is SASEGT in the germline V gene. This CDR3 contains 14 residues. V shed 6 bases and J shed 2 bases, with 12 bases lying between them. The CDR3 bases are TGTGCCAGCAGCCCCGGGACTTTCACAGATACGCAGTATTTT. Residues: CASSPGTFTDTQYF.

The chain employs TRBV20-1 and TRBJ2-7; 8 bases agree with TRBD2. Germline CDR1 and CDR2: DFQATT and SNEGSKA (reference sequence). The V gene end was trimmed by 1 base and the J gene end by 3 bases; junction bases not matched to a gene: 8. This CDR3 has 15 amino acids. The CDR3 sequence: CSARAPDGGGYEQYF. CDR3 nucleotide sequence: TGCAGTGCTAGAGCCCCTGACGGGGGGGGCTACGAGCAGTACTTC.

The chain is built from TRBV12-3 or TRBV12-4 and TRBJ2-7; TRBD2 is a possible D gene (6 bases). With 5 bases removed from V and 4 bases from J, the gap between germline ends came to 21 bases. The CDR3 length is 16 residues. CDR3 protein: CASSPTGGIFMYEQYF. In DNA, the CDR3 is TGTGCCAGCAGTCCCACGGGCGGGATTTTCATGTACGAGCAGTACTTC.

This clonotype was seen repeatedly, ten times or more. The chain links TRBV6-1 to TRBJ2-2; D remains ambiguous. Trimming took off 11 bases at V and 1 base at J, with 14 bases between the two ends. Germline V gene data show CDR1 as MNHNS and CDR2 as SASEGT. The CDR3 has 14 amino acids. DNA of the CDR3: TGTGCCTCAAAGGGTTGGCTGAACACCGGGGAGCTGTTTTTT. It is translated as CASKGWLNTGELFF.

The rearrangement joins TRBV7-9 to TRBJ1-1, with 8 bases lining up with TRBD1. This CDR3 region has 15 residues. The germline V gene encodes CDR1 SEHNR and CDR2 FQNEAQ (reference sequence). V dropped 4 bases and J dropped 1; count of bases not matched to a gene: 5. CDR3 in DNA: TGTGCCAGCAGCTCCAGGGGGACAGGGAACACTGAAGCTTTCTTT. The encoded protein is CASSSRGTGNTEAFF.

In its sample, this clonotype was seen a few times. The V call is TRBV11-3, the J call TRBJ2-5, with 7 bases aligning to TRBD1. Germline assignment: CDR1 SGHNT and CDR2 YENEEA. The junction had 10 bases not matched to a gene; V was cut back by 5 bases and J by 7 bases. This CDR3 is built from 14 residues. The CDR3 spells CASSPGTAPGTQYF. CDR3 coding DNA: TGTGCCAGCAGCCCCGGGACAGCGCCCGGGACCCAGTACTTC.

There are a few counts of this clonotype. The CDR3 spells CASSEFQKAFF. CDR3 DNA sequence: TGTGCCAGCAGTGAATTTCAGAAAGCTTTCTTT. The V gene is TRBV2, the J gene TRBJ1-1, with no clear D. Germline CDR1 reads SNHLY; CDR2 reads FYNNEI. V was shortened by 2 bases and J by 9 bases, with 7 bases between the two germline ends. There are 11 residues in the CDR3. The variable domain in full, with the rest retrieved from reference TRBV2 and TRBJ1-1, is EPEVTQTPSHQVTQMGQEVILRCVPISNHLYFYWYRQILGQKVEFLVSFYNNEISEKSEIFDDQFSVERPDGSNFTLKIRSTKLEDSAMYFCASSEFQKAFFGQGTRLTVV.

The rearrangement uses TRBV27 and TRBJ2-6; D is unresolved. The CDR3 has 13 residues. Germline V CDR1 and CDR2: MNHEY, SMNVEV (reference sequence). The V and J ends lost 3 bases and 3 bases respectively, with 3 bases between them. CDR3 in DNA: TGTGCCAGCAGTTTTGGTGGGGCCAACGTCCTGACTTTC. Its protein is CASSFGGANVLTF.

This sequence joins TRBV3-1 and TRBJ2-7; no firm D call. The CDR3 has 12 amino acids. CDR1 is LGHDT, CDR2 YNNKEL, per germline (reference sequence). Trimming cost V 1 base and J 9 bases, with 10 bases left between them. The CDR3 region has the DNA TGTGCCAGCAGCCAAGGATTCAGTGCGCAGTACTTC. It is translated as CASSQGFSAQYF.

Only a few counts were recorded for this clonotype. DNA for the CDR3: TGTGCCTGGAGGGACCCCCCAACCACTGAAGCTTTCTTT. The encoded protein is CAWRDPPTTEAFF. The chain recombines TRBV30 with TRBJ1-1; the D is unclear. V lost 3 bases and J lost 4, with 12 bases in between. The CDR3 extends over 13 amino acids. Germline V gene data show CDR1 as GTSNPN and CDR2 as SVGIG (reference sequence).

This clonotype was detected only a few times. The chain carries TRBV27 and TRBJ2-1; 10 bases line up with TRBD2. Germline CDR1 reads MNHEY; CDR2 reads SMNVEV (reference sequence). Trimming cost V 8 bases and J 3 bases; bases outside gene matches: 7. This CDR3 is built from 15 residues. CDR3 sequence: CASSRTSGGYNEQFF. DNA of the CDR3: TGTGCCAGCTCTCGGACTAGCGGAGGCTACAATGAGCAGTTCTTC.

About this clonotype: A much larger clone is a single base away; this may be a read error. This chain uses TRBV11-1 with TRBJ2-3; maybe TRBD2 (6 bases). In germline, CDR1 is SGHAT, CDR2 FQDESV (reference sequence). The CDR3 contains 17 residues. DNA for the CDR3: TGTACCAGCAGCTTAGCGCGCGGTAGCGGATACACAGATACGCAGTATTTT. Protein product: CTSSLARGSGYTDTQYF.

This clonotype was seen a handful of times. The chain joins TRBV19 to TRBJ1-6, with D uncertain. This CDR3 has 17 amino acids. Deletions cut 5 bases from V and 5 bases from J, with 19 bases between. Germline lookup yields CDR1 LNHDA and CDR2 SQIVND (reference sequence). The CDR3 region is CASSPRPVGFDNSPLHF. DNA for the CDR3: TGTGCCAGTAGTCCCCGACCAGTGGGGTTTGATAATTCACCCCTCCACTTT.

On this clonotype itself: One end of the junction is discordant with germline, which a read error may explain. The chain has TRBV20-1 and TRBJ1-4; TRBD1 aligns across 8 bases. Looked up from germline, CDR1 is DFQATT and CDR2 is SNEGSKA (reference sequence). The CDR3 spans 11 residues. CDR3: CNASDRGRLFF. In DNA form, the CDR3 reads TGCAATGCTAGCGACAGGGGCCGCCTGTTTTTT.

A few counts support this clonotype. The rearrangement uses TRBV28 and TRBJ2-2; 11 bases line up with TRBD2. This CDR3 comprises 16 residues. V shed 6 bases and J 5 bases; nucleotides not matched to a gene: 8. Germline-derived CDR1 and CDR2 are MDHEN and SYDVKM. The CDR3 spells CASSWAGLAATGELFF. The CDR3 DNA follows: TGTGCCAGCAGCTGGGCGGGACTAGCGGCTACCGGGGAGCTGTTTTTT.

This sequence joins TRBV28 and TRBJ1-1; D remains unclear. The CDR3 totals 14 residues. Per germline, CDR1 MDHEN and CDR2 SYDVKM. V dropped 7 bases and J dropped 1 base, with 13 bases sitting between them. The CDR3 region has the DNA TGTGCCAGCAACCGGGCCCCAGGGAACACTGAAGCTTTCTTT. Its protein is CASNRAPGNTEAFF. The variable domain in full, with the rest retrieved from reference TRBV28 and TRBJ1-1, is DVKVTQSSRYLVKRTGEKVFLECVQDMDHENMFWYRQDPGLGLRLIYFSYDVKMKEKGDIPEGYSVSREKKERFSLILESASTNQTSMYLCASNRAPGNTEAFFGQGTRLTVV.

The chain is built from TRBV4-1 and TRBJ2-7; D is ambiguous. Germline lookup yields CDR1 MGHRA and CDR2 YSYEKL. The CDR3 runs 15 residues. V lost 0 bases and J 6 bases, leaving 15 bases between the germline ends. CDR3 sequence: CASSQDYPTVFEQYF. CDR3 nucleotides: TGCGCCAGCAGCCAAGACTACCCGACTGTCTTCGAGCAGTACTTC.

This clonotype was counted between two and nine times. The J gene is TRBJ1-5, the V gene TRBV20-1; D remains unclear. This CDR3 has 14 amino acids. From germline, CDR1 is DFQATT and CDR2 SNEGSKA (reference sequence). Trimming shortened V by 6 bases and J by 8 bases, and 20 bases separated the two germline ends. DNA of the CDR3: TGCAGTGCCACTTCGGCAGACATCATGGAGCCCCAGCATTTT. Protein: CSATSADIMEPQHF.